The 4 T cell receptor beta chains below come from one sample, sequenced in a study of post-analysis software for immune sequencing data. Overall study findings and caveats: Higher frequency in patients than in controls was seen for roughly five TRBV segments, with TRBV5-6, TRBV5-1 and TRBV20-1 among them.

TCR beta cDNA libraries included unique molecular identifiers. TCRdb re-called the PCR reads with MiXCR, one entry per CDR3 protein. The data contain hundreds of thousands of distinct CDR3 sequences, 59% of them seen just once; the ten biggest clones take up over 9%. What these receptors recognize is not known. Material: blood. Source of these receptors: a girl under 10 years old with multiple sclerosis.

This rearrangement joins TRBV11-3 to TRBJ1-4; D is possibly TRBD1 (6 bases). The CDR3 has 13 residues. CDR1 and CDR2 from the germline V gene are SGHNT and YENEEA. V gave up 8 bases and J gave up 8 bases, with 15 bases separating them. The CDR3 DNA is TGTGCCAGCGGTACAGGGAGTGTGGAAAAACTGTTTTTT. It translates to CASGTGSVEKLFF.

As for this clonotype: The junction shows a germline mismatch at one end, possibly a read error. The chain combines TRBV28 with TRBJ2-7; 11 nucleotides match TRBD2. Germline CDR1 is MDHEN and CDR2 is SYDVKM. This CDR3 is 15 amino acids long. This chain's CDR3 is CTSSSLAGGPDEQYF. CDR3 nucleotides: TGTACCAGCAGTTCCTTAGCGGGAGGGCCCGACGAGCAGTACTTC. Based on the CDR3 plus reference TRBV28 and TRBJ2-7, the full variable domain is DVKVTQSSRYLVKRTGEKVFLECVQDMDHENMFWYRQDPGLGLRLIYFSYDVKMKEKGDIPEGYSVSREKKERFSLILESASTNQTSMYLCTSSSLAGGPDEQYFGPGTRLTVT.

The gene calls are TRBV29-1 and TRBJ2-3, with 7 bases identical to TRBD2. This CDR3 region has 15 residues. Losses at the gene ends were 4 bases for V and 7 bases for J; bases not matched to a gene: 14. Per the germline V gene, CDR1 is SQVTM and CDR2 is ANQGSEA. CDR3 DNA: TGCAGCGTTGGTCGGGGGGAGGTCCGGCGGTATACGCAGTATTTT. Translating it yields CSVGRGEVRRYTQYF.

The genes are TRBV7-3 and TRBJ2-7; a weak D match, TRBD1 (7 bases). CDR1 and CDR2 from the germline V gene are SGHTA and FQGTGA. V lost 0 bases and J 4 bases, leaving 13 bases between the germline ends. The CDR3 is made up of 15 amino acids. The CDR3 loop reads CASSLTAGQLYEQYF. The CDR3, as DNA: TGTGCCAGCAGCTTAACGGCGGGACAGCTTTACGAGCAGTACTTC.